This T cell receptor beta chain was profiled in a study of early stage breast cancer tumors. For the study at large: Most invasive tumors, about 70% of the 16, were ER+/PR+/HER2-. Study-level results: Commonly generated sequences made up most enriched TCRB sequences shared between patients. Functional markers like CD4, CD8 and FOXP3 were missed in bulk sequencing.

With regard to this clone: The antigen remains unidentified.

The assay was immunoSEQ multiplex PCR, and TCRdb's table has in-frame clones only and misses some. The sample lists approximately 20,000 clones; approximately 80% were seen once. Germline CDR1 reads SGHRS; CDR2 reads YFSETQ. Trimming took off 4 bases at V and 4 bases at J, with 8 bases between the two ends. The CDR3 spans 12 residues. The source material was blood. The genes are TRBV5-1 and TRBJ2-5; no firm D call. This receptor was obtained from a person in their sixties with breast cancer. CDR3 sequence (DNA): TGCGCCAGCAGCAACGATAGAGAGACCCAGTACTTC. The encoded protein is CASSNDRETQYF.